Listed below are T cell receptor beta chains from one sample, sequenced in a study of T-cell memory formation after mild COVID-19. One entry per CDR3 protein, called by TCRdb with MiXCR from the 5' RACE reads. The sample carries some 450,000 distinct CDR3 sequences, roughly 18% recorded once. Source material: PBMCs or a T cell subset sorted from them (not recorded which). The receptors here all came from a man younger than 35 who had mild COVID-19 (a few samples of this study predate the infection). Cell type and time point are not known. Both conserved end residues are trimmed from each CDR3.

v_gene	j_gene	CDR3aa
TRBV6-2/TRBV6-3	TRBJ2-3	ASSYRAKGSGTDTQY
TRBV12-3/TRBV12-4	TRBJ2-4	ASSLRGWVGIQY
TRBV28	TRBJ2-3	ASNLAAGGTDTQY
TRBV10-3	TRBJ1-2	AISEGNSDGYT
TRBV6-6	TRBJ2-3	ASSYYRTDTQY
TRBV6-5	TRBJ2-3	ASSYSNRDTQY
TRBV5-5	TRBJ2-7	ASSPKGGGSYEQY
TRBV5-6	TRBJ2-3	ASSGGLAGIYTQY
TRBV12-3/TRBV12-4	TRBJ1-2	ASSLATGSGYT
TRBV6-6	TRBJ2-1	ASSKGGNEQF
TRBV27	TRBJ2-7	ASSPSRTSYEQY
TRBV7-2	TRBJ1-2	ASSFRERRGYT
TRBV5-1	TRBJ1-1	ASRLRGAETEAF
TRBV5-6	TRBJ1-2	ASSLEHYGYT